A single sample gave rise to the 29 T cell receptor beta chains below, sequenced in a study of T-cell reconstitution after alpha-beta-depleted transplantation in children. Researchers prepared the TCRbeta library using unique molecular identifiers, the study reports. One entry per CDR3 protein, called by TCRdb with MiXCR from the PCR reads. The sample lists approximately 400,000 distinct CDR3 sequences, around 9.9% occurring once. Material: PBMCs from the stem cell graft donor, obtained from the stem cell graft. The source of these receptors is a human donor who donated a stem cell graft to a child with acute myeloid leukemia.

Ten or more counts support this clonotype. One junction end disagrees with the germline gene, perhaps due to a read error. The chain recombines TRBV7-7 with TRBJ2-2; no clear D. Germline V lookup: CDR1 SSHAT, CDR2 FNYEAQ (reference sequence). CDR3 length: 13 residues. The CDR3 protein is CASSWSGTGELFF. The CDR3 DNA sequence: TGTGCTAGCAGCTGGTCTGGCACCGGGGAGCTGTTTTTT.

The chain carries TRBV7-9 and TRBJ2-1; 7 positions match TRBD2. The germline CDR1 and CDR2 sequences are SEHNR and FQNEAQ (reference sequence). The J segment lost 0 bases and the V segment lost 4 bases, leaving 6 bases of the junction unmatched. This CDR3 has 16 amino acids. The CDR3 sequence is CASSYSSGSSYNEQFF. CDR3 DNA: TGTGCCAGCAGCTACTCTAGCGGTAGCTCCTACAATGAGCAGTTCTTC.

This clonotype was seen ten or more times. This sequence joins TRBV20-1 and TRBJ1-5; maybe TRBD1 (5 bases). The V end was cut by 5 bases, the J end by 4 bases, with 9 bases between. Germline-derived CDR1 and CDR2 are DFQATT and SNEGSKA (reference sequence). CDR3 length equals 12 residues. CDR3 nucleotides: TGCAGTGCTTTAGGGGAAAATCAGCCCCAGCATTTT. Protein: CSALGENQPQHF.

This clonotype was seen a handful of times. V is TRBV5-1 and J is TRBJ2-3; D call uncertain. V was pared by 7 bases and J by 4 bases, with 19 bases between. The CDR3 sequence is 15 residues long. Germline-derived CDR1 and CDR2 are SGHRS and YFSETQ. CDR3 nucleotide sequence: TGCGCCAGCGCGACGCAAAGCGCCGCGGCAGATACGCAGTATTTT. The encoded protein is CASATQSAAADTQYF.

J is TRBJ2-1 and V is TRBV5-1, with D perhaps being TRBD1 or TRBD2 (5 bases each). V dropped 0 bases and J dropped 8 bases, with 12 bases sitting between them. Germline loops: CDR1 SGHRS, CDR2 YFSETQ. This CDR3 contains 14 residues. CDR3 sequence (DNA): TGCGCCAGCAGCTTGGGTGGGGGTTCCCATGAGCAGTTCTTC. Its translation: CASSLGGGSHEQFF.

This clonotype was counted many times. V is TRBV12-3 or TRBV12-4 and J is TRBJ1-5, with TRBD1 as a possible D gene (6 bases). The CDR3 is 14 amino acids. Trimming took 3 bases from V and 5 from J, leaving 11 bases between them. CDR3 bases: TGTGCCAGCAGTTTCGGGGGGGCATATCAGCCCCAGCATTTT. Translation: CASSFGGAYQPQHF.

The chain joins TRBV20-1 to TRBJ1-4, with D tentatively TRBD1 (5 bases). CDR3 length: 14 residues. CDR1 and CDR2 (germline): DFQATT, SNEGSKA (reference sequence). The germline V and J ends were trimmed by 3 bases and 4 bases, with 12 bases remaining between them. The CDR3 sequence is CSASGGARNEKLFF. DNA of the CDR3: TGCAGTGCTAGCGGCGGGGCGCGTAATGAAAAACTGTTTTTT.

The chain carries TRBV19 and TRBJ2-4; no firm D call. V was pared by 3 bases and J by 3 bases, with 3 bases between. In germline, CDR1 is LNHDA, CDR2 SQIVND (reference sequence). The CDR3 has 12 residues. CDR3 region: CASSMVKNIQYF. The CDR3 bases are TGTGCCAGTAGTATGGTCAAAAACATTCAGTACTTC.

V usage is TRBV5-1 and J usage is TRBJ2-1; 11 nucleotides agree with TRBD2. V dropped 0 bases and J dropped 8; count of bases not matched to a gene: 7. Germline V CDR1 and CDR2: SGHRS, YFSETQ. This CDR3 comprises 16 residues. CDR3 DNA sequence: TGCGCCAGCAGCTTGGCCATAATAGCGGGGGGGCATGAGCAGTTCTTC. Its translation is CASSLAIIAGGHEQFF.

This clonotype has only a few counts. V usage is TRBV6-6 and J usage is TRBJ2-2; D perhaps matches TRBD2 (5 bases). CDR1 MNHNY and CDR2 SVGAGI come from the germline V gene (reference sequence). Trimming stripped 3 bases from V and 4 bases from J, with 6 bases between. The CDR3 spans 13 residues. In DNA, the CDR3 is TGTGCCAGCAGTTATGGGAGCACCGGGGAGCTGTTTTTT. Translation: CASSYGSTGELFF.

This clonotype was found a few times. The chain joins TRBV5-4 to TRBJ2-7; 10 nucleotides match TRBD2. Germline CDR1 reads SGHNT; CDR2 reads YYREEE (reference sequence). The CDR3 spans 16 residues. V was pared by 3 bases and J by 0 bases, with 6 bases of the junction left unmatched. The CDR3 sequence: CASSSPTSGTSYEQYF. Written as DNA, the CDR3 is TGTGCCAGCAGCTCACCAACTAGCGGGACCTCCTACGAGCAGTACTTC.

There are many counts of this clonotype. For the CDR3, the DNA is TGCGCCAGCAGCTTTGAGGAACCGAAGGCTGAAGCTTTCTTT. It yields the protein CASSFEEPKAEAFF. The rearrangement uses TRBV5-1 and TRBJ1-1; no clear D. The CDR3 sequence is 14 residues long. Germline CDR1 is SGHRS and CDR2 is YFSETQ. The ends were cut back, 2 bases at V and 6 bases at J, with 14 bases in the middle.

Ten or more counts support this clonotype. The V call is TRBV13, the J call TRBJ2-1, with D perhaps TRBD2 (5 bases). The CDR3 length is 14 residues. CDR1 is PRHDT and CDR2 is FYEKMQ in the germline V gene (reference sequence). Deletions cut 8 bases from V and 4 bases from J, with 15 bases between. Written as DNA, the CDR3 is TGTGCCAGCTCCCCCGGGAAACAGTACAATGAGCAGTTCTTC. Its translation: CASSPGKQYNEQFF. Together with reference TRBV13 and TRBJ2-1, the CDR3 gives the full variable domain: AAGVIQSPRHLIKEKRETATLKCYPIPRHDTVYWYQQGPGQDPQFLISFYEKMQSDKGSIPDRFSAQQFSDYHSELNMSSLELGDSALYFCASSPGKQYNEQFFGPGTRLTVL.

V is TRBV15 and J is TRBJ2-2; 8 positions match TRBD2. From germline, CDR1 is LNHNV and CDR2 YYDKDF (reference sequence). CDR3 length: 17 amino acids. J lost 6 bases, V lost 1 base, and 10 bases had no gene match. CDR3 loop: CATSRARGGVDAGELFF. The DNA of the CDR3 is TGTGCCACCAGCAGAGCCCGGGGGGGGGTGGACGCCGGGGAGCTGTTTTTT.

There are many counts of this clonotype. The chain joins TRBV6-4 to TRBJ2-1; 8 bases fit TRBD2. The length of the CDR3 is 14 residues. CDR1 and CDR2 from the germline V gene are MRHNA and SNTAGT. V trimming: 3 bases; J trimming: 3 bases; junction bases outside the gene matches: 1. The CDR3 spells CASSEGLDYNEQFF. The CDR3 region has the DNA TGTGCCAGCAGTGAGGGACTAGACTACAATGAGCAGTTCTTC.

This clonotype was counted many times. The chain carries TRBV20-1 and TRBJ1-2, with 8 bases lining up with TRBD1. Germline-derived CDR1 and CDR2 are DFQATT and SNEGSKA (reference sequence). The CDR3 is 14 amino acids. With 6 bases clipped from V and 2 bases from J, the junction kept 8 bases outside the gene matches. The DNA for the CDR3 is TGCAGTGCCAGAAGAAGGGACAGGAACTATGGCTACACCTTC. Its protein product is CSARRRDRNYGYTF.

Concerning this clonotype itself: Since a much larger clone is just one base distant, this may be a read error. V usage is TRBV7-2 and J usage is TRBJ2-7, with no clear D. The CDR3 has 14 amino acids. V dropped 2 bases and J dropped 0 bases, with 8 bases sitting between them. Germline loops: CDR1 SGHTA, CDR2 FQGNSA. The CDR3 loop reads CASSLTAGSYEQYF. The CDR3 nucleotides are TGTGCCAGCAGCTTAACCGCCGGCTCCTACGAGCAGTACTTC.

In its sample, this clonotype was seen a few times. The V call is TRBV27, the J call TRBJ2-7, with TRBD1 matching 7 bases. V shed 5 bases and J 4 bases; nucleotides not matched to a gene: 8. The CDR3 covers 14 residues. Germline CDR1 and CDR2: MNHEY and SMNVEV (reference sequence). CDR3 in DNA: TGTGCCAGCAGTAACCGGGACAGAAATTACGAGCAGTACTTC. Its protein product is CASSNRDRNYEQYF.

The rearrangement links TRBV2 to TRBJ2-2, with a tentative D call TRBD2 (6 bases). From germline, CDR1 is SNHLY and CDR2 FYNNEI. V was shortened by 6 bases and J by 7 bases, with 18 bases between the two germline ends. There are 15 residues in the CDR3. CDR3 nucleotide sequence: TGTGCCAGCAGGAGGGATAGGACTATCGGCGGGGAGCTGTTTTTT. Its translation: CASRRDRTIGGELFF.

This clonotype came up a few times. The chain recombines TRBV29-1 with TRBJ1-1; D remains ambiguous. The V end lost 6 bases, the J end lost 1 base, and 12 bases lay between the germline ends. CDR3 size: 13 residues. Germline CDR1 SQVTM, CDR2 ANQGSEA. The chain's CDR3 is CSVCPTANTEAFF. CDR3 in DNA: TGCAGCGTCTGCCCCACGGCGAACACTGAAGCTTTCTTT.

The chain carries TRBV6-1 and TRBJ2-1, with 8 bases aligning to TRBD2. CDR1 and CDR2 from the germline V gene are MNHNS and SASEGT. This CDR3 has 16 residues. Losses at the gene ends were 6 bases for V and 3 bases for J; bases not matched to a gene: 10. In DNA form, the CDR3 reads TGTGCCAGCAGCGGGGGGGCTAGCGTGGACTACAATGAGCAGTTCTTC. This codes for CASSGGASVDYNEQFF.

This clonotype was detected a few times. The chain links TRBV29-1 to TRBJ2-5; D possibly corresponds to TRBD2 (5 bases). Germline CDR1 and CDR2: SQVTM and ANQGSEA. V gave up 6 bases and J gave up 1 base, with 6 bases separating them. This CDR3 is built from 11 residues. As DNA, the CDR3 is TGCAGCGTCGGGATCCAAGAGACCCAGTACTTC. It yields the protein CSVGIQETQYF.

This chain connects TRBV20-1 to TRBJ1-5; a weak D match, TRBD1 (5 bases). Trimming removed 4 bases from V and 1 base from J, with 11 bases in between. This CDR3 spans 14 amino acids. CDR1 is DFQATT, CDR2 SNEGSKA, per germline (reference sequence). The CDR3 loop is CSATGLGSNQPQHF. In DNA, the CDR3 is TGCAGTGCTACAGGGTTGGGGAGCAATCAGCCCCAGCATTTT.

For this clonotype: Mismatch with germline at one junction end may stem from a read error. In nucleotides, the CDR3 is TGTGCCACCAGCCGCCGACAGGGAGGGAACACCGGGGAGCTGTTTTTT. Translating gives CATSRRQGGNTGELFF. The chain joins TRBV3-1 to TRBJ2-2, with D perhaps TRBD1 (7 bases). Per the germline V gene, CDR1 is LGHDT and CDR2 is YNNKEL (reference sequence). CDR3 length: 16 residues.

The CDR3 DNA sequence: TGCGCCAGCAGCTTGGAGCGGGGGATTGAGCAGTTCTTC. Translated, it gives CASSLERGIEQFF. The J gene is TRBJ2-1, the V gene TRBV5-1, with 8 bases that match TRBD2. The CDR3 spans 13 residues. V lost 0 bases to trimming and J lost 9 bases; unmatched junction nucleotides: 2. The V gene's germline CDR1 is SGHRS and CDR2 YFSETQ. The full variable domain, its missing parts supplied by reference TRBV5-1 and TRBJ2-1, is KAGVTQTPRYLIKTRGQQVTLSCSPISGHRSVSWYQQTPGQGLQFLFEYFSETQRNKGNFPGRFSGRQFSNSRSEMNVSTLELGDSALYLCASSLERGIEQFFGPGTRLTVL.

The table lists this clonotype with a few counts. V gene TRBV5-1 combines with J gene TRBJ2-5; TRBD2 might be the D (5 bases). The CDR3 contains 15 residues. Per the germline V gene, CDR1 is SGHRS and CDR2 is YFSETQ. V dropped 6 bases and J dropped 2 bases, with 17 bases sitting between them. The CDR3 sequence is CASILTPGSQETQYF. The CDR3 DNA is TGCGCCAGCATTCTGACTCCGGGGTCACAAGAGACCCAGTACTTC.

This rearrangement joins TRBV6-5 to TRBJ1-6; D uncertain. The CDR3 extends over 11 amino acids. The V end was cut by 8 bases, the J end by 7 bases, with 6 bases between. The germline CDR1 and CDR2 sequences are MNHEY and SVGAGI. The CDR3 here is CASGVNSPLHF. The CDR3 DNA is TGTGCCAGCGGAGTCAATTCACCCCTCCACTTT.

The rearrangement uses TRBV7-2 and TRBJ2-1; D is uncertain. This CDR3 comprises 13 residues. Germline values: CDR1 SGHTA, CDR2 FQGNSA. V was cut by 5 bases and J by 10 bases, with 15 bases left in between. In DNA, the CDR3 is TGTGCCAGCAGCCCTAGAAGGGCGGCGGAGCAGTTCTTC. Encoded protein: CASSPRRAAEQFF.

J is TRBJ2-7 and V is TRBV20-1; TRBD2 matches 11 bases. V shed 5 bases, J shed 3 bases, and the junction held 6 bases outside the gene matches. The length of the CDR3 is 14 residues. Germline CDR1 DFQATT, CDR2 SNEGSKA (reference sequence). The CDR3 DNA follows: TGCAGTGCTGCCGGGACTAGCGGAGTCTACGAGCAGTACTTC. Translating gives CSAAGTSGVYEQYF.